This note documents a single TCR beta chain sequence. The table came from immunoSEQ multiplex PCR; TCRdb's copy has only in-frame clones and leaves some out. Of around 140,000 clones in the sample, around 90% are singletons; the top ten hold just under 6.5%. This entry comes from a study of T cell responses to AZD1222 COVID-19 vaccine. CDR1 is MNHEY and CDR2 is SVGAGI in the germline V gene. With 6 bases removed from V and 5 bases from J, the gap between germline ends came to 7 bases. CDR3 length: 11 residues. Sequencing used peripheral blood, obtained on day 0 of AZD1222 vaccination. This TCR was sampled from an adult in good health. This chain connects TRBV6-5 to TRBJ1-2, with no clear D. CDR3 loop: CASSTAYGYTF. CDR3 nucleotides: TGTGCCAGCAGCACAGCATATGGCTACACCTTC.